This T cell receptor (beta chain) was captured in a study of blood T cell repertoires in COVID-19. Study-level background: There were acute and convalescent COVID-19 samples, and they came from the United States, Italy and Spain. Sources were T cells, B-cell-depleted T cells, or PBMCs; the material itself was cDNA or gDNA.

V was pared by 7 bases and J by 0 bases, with 15 bases of the junction left unmatched. The CDR3 length is 19 residues. Per the germline V gene, CDR1 is LNHDA and CDR2 is SQIVND (reference sequence). In the original workflow: Reference gene primers were amplified, and this amplification served to estimate nucleated cell counts. Sequenced by immunoSEQ multiplex PCR; TCRdb stores in-frame clones only, minus some. Clonal size and the V and J genes are those of that table, whereas D and trimming came from the DNA. The top ten clones hold about 27% of a sample with about 50,000 clones, roughly 89% of them seen once.

The chain is built from TRBV19 and TRBJ1-5, with TRBD1 identical over 10 bases. The source material was peripheral blood. The sequence came from a human donor in a cohort sampled during active COVID-19. The CDR3 region is CASMGTRDRGLYSNQPQHF. In nucleotides, the CDR3 is TGTGCCAGTATGGGAACCCGGGACAGGGGCCTCTATAGCAATCAGCCCCAGCATTTT.